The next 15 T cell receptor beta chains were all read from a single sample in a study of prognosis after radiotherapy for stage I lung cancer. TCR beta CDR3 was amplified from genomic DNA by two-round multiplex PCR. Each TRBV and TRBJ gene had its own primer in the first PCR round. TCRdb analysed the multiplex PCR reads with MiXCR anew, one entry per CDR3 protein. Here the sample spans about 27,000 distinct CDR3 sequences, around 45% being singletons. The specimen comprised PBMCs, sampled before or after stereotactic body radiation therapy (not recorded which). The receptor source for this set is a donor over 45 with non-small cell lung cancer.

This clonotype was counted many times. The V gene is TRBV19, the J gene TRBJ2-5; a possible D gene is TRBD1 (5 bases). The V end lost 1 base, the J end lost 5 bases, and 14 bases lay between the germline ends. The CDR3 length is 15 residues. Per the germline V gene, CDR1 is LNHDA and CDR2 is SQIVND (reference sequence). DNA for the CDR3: TGTGCCAGTAGTATAGCGGGCAGGGCTACGGAGACCCAGTACTTC. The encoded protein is CASSIAGRATETQYF.

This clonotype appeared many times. The chain's CDR3 is CASSEEFGTGELFF. The CDR3 nucleotides read TGTGCCAGCAGTGAAGAGTTCGGAACCGGGGAGCTGTTTTTT. The rearrangement links TRBV2 to TRBJ2-2; D remains unclear. CDR3 length: 14 residues. CDR1 and CDR2 from the germline V gene are SNHLY and FYNNEI. Trimming removed 1 base from V and 5 bases from J, with 8 bases in between.

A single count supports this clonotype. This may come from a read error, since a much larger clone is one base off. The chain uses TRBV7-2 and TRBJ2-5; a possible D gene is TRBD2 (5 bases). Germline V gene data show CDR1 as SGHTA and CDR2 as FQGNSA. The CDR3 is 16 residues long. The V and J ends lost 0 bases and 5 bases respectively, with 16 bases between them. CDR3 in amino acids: CASSLAGVGLLETQYF. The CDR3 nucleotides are TGTGCCAGCAGCTTAGCGGGAGTAGGATTGTTGGAGACCCAGTACTTC.

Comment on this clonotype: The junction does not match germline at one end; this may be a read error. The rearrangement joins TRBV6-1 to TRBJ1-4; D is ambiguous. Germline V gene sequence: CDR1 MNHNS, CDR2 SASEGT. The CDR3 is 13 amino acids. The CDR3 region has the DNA TGTGCCAGCAGTGAGGACGGTCCGGGTTCTTATGTTTTT. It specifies CASSEDGPGSYVF.

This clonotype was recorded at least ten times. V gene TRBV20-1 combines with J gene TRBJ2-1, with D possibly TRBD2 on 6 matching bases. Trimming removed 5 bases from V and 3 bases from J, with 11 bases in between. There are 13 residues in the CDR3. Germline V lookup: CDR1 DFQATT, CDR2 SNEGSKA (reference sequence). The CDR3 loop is CSAGRLGYNEQFF. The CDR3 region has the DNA TGCAGTGCTGGAAGACTAGGCTACAATGAGCAGTTCTTC.

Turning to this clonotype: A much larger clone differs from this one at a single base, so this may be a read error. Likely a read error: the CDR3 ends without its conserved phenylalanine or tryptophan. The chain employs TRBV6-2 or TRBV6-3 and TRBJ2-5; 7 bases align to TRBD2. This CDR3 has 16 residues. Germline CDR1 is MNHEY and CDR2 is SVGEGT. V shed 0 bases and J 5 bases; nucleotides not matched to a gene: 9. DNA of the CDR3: TGTGCCAGCAGTTACTCGAGACGACTAGCTTGGGAGACCCAGTACTTA. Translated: CASSYSRRLAWETQYL.

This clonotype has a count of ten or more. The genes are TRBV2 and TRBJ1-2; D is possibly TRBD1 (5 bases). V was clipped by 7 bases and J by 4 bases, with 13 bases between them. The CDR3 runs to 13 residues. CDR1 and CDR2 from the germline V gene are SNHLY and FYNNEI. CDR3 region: CASKQGQVYGYTF. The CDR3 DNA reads TGTGCCAGCAAACAAGGACAAGTCTATGGCTACACCTTC.

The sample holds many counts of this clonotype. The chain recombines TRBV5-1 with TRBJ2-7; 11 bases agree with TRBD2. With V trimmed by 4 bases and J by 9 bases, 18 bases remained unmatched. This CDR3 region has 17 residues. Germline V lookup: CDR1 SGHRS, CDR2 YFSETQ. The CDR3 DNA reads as TGCGCCAGCAGCCCCAACCCGGGACTAGCGGCTCTCGTCGGGCAGTACTTC. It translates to CASSPNPGLAALVGQYF.

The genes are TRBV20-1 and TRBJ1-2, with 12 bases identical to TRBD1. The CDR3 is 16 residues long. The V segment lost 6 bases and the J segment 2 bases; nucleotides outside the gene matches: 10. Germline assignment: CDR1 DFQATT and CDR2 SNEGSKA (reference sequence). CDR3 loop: CSANSGTGGLNYGYTF. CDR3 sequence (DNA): TGCAGTGCCAACTCCGGGACAGGGGGCCTAAACTATGGCTACACCTTC.

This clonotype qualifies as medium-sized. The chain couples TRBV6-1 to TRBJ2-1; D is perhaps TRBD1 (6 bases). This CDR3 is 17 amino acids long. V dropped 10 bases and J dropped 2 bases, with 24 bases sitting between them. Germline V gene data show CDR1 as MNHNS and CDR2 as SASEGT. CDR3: CANSASNRVLPYNEQFF. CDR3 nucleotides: TGTGCCAACTCCGCCTCCAACAGGGTCTTGCCCTACAATGAGCAGTTCTTC.

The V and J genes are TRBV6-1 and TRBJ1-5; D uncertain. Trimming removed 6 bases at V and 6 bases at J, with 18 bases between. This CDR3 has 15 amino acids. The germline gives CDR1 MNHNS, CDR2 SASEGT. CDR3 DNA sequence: TGTGCCAGCAGGTCCGGACTAGCGGGAGGTCAGCCCCAGCATTTT. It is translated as CASRSGLAGGQPQHF.

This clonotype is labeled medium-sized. Written as DNA, the CDR3 is TGTGCCAGTATACGGACAGGGGACACTGAAGCTTTCTTT. Encoded protein: CASIRTGDTEAFF. The rearrangement links TRBV19 to TRBJ1-1, with 9 bases that match TRBD1. Germline V gives CDR1 LNHDA, CDR2 SQIVND (reference sequence). Trimming took 7 bases from V and 3 from J; bases not matched to a gene: 3. The CDR3 is 13 amino acids.

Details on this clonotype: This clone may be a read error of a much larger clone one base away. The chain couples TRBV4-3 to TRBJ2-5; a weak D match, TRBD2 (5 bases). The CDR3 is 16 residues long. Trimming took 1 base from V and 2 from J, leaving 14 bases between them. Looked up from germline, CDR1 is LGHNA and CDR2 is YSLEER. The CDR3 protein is CASSQGSSSGQETQYF. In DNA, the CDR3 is TGCGCCAGCAGCCAAGGGTCTAGCTCGGGACAAGAGACCCAGTACTTC.

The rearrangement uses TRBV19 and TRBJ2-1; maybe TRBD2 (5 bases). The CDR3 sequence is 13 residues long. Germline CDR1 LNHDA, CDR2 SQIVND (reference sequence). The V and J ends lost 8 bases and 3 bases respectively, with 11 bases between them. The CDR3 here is CASASGIYNEQFF. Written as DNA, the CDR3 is TGTGCCAGTGCAAGCGGAATCTACAATGAGCAGTTCTTC.

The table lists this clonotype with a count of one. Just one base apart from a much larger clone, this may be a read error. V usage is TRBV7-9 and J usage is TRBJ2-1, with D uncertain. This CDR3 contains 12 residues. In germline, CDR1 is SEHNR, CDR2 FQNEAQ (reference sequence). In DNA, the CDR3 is TGTGCCATCAGCGCCGAGTACAATGAGCAGTTCTTC. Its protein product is CAISAEYNEQFF.